This T cell receptor beta chain was observed in a study of Ad26.COV2.S vaccination and SARS-CoV-2 variants (dated by TCRdb to about 2021). The study in broad terms: Vaccine-arm donors came from COV1001, a multicentre, randomized, double-blind, placebo-controlled phase I-IIa trial of Ad26.COV2.S in healthy adults. Ad26.COV2.S was administered intramuscularly at a dose of 5x10^10 or 1x10^11 viral particles, either as one shot or as two shots given 56 days apart. A total of around 32 samples were included in the TCR-sequenced set, comprising roughly 20 Ad26.COV2.S vaccine recipients, 5 placebo recipients and 8 SARS-CoV-2 convalescent individuals. Investigators remained blinded to trial group allocation during experiments and outcome assessment. Sequencing of the TCRbeta repertoire served to evaluate the specificity and breadth of SARS-CoV-2-reactive T cell receptors following Ad26.COV2.S vaccination. Trial participants were randomized into five groups of five, in which low-dose or high-dose Ad26.COV2.S was given once or twice, or placebo was given on both occasions.

In the case of this clone: The antigen this receptor binds is unknown. Base qualities are not recorded, but no much larger clone differs from it by a single base.

The treatment or condition label here, explained by the study, means: roughly 19 received Ad26.COV2.S at low or high dose, single or two shots; about five received placebo; per-sample allocation not given. For vaccine and placebo recipients, repertoires were sequenced using samples collected on day 63 after the first injection. Cohort 1b enrolled 25 adults aged 18-55 years at a single site in Boston, USA, between 29 July and 7 August 2020. Ad26.COV2.S consisted of a replication-incompetent adenovirus type 26 vector by which a prefusion-stabilized SARS-CoV-2 spike protein from the original Wuhan strain was expressed. V is shortened by 4 bases, J by 1 base, and the region joining them spans 13 bases. Taken from the germline V gene, the CDR1 and CDR2 loops are MGHRA and YSYEKL. From the cysteine up to the phenylalanine, the CDR3 has a length of 15 residues. The read is trimmed to its CDR3 DNA, 45 bases read in frame from base 1.

The immunoSEQ Assay was the method used to sequence TCRbeta CDR3 regions. After extraction, genomic DNA underwent amplification by bias-controlled multiplex PCR, followed by high-throughput sequencing. As for the authors' bioinformatics: To quantify the absolute abundance of every unique TCRbeta CDR3 region, sequences were collapsed and filtered. T cell fraction was estimated by normalizing TCRbeta template counts to usable DNA, which was measured by amplifying reference genes present in all nucleated cells. Repertoire TCRs were annotated as SARS-CoV-2-specific when V gene, CDR3 amino acid sequence and J gene were exactly matched to a known reactive TCR set. The reference SARS-CoV-2 TCR set was derived from MIRA and filtered for enrichment in COVID-19-positive ImmuneCODE repertoires, a step that removed public or cross-reactive TCRs. Based on the MIRA antigens, annotated TCRs were further analysed at the level of specific ORF or position within ORF. Breadth was defined as annotated unique rearrangements over total unique productive rearrangements; depth was the summed frequency of those rearrangements. TCR breadth was compared between groups using two-sided Wilcoxon rank-sum tests. The table comes from immuneACCESS by way of TCRdb, which keeps in-frame sequences with V and J called. Part of the clones is missing from these tables; in studies checked, under half for an unresolved V gene and the rest for unknown reasons. V, J and clone size are those of that table, while D and trimming were read from the DNA. In all, the sample holds around 340,000 clones, and about 85% of those were seen once. 6.4% of the sample comes from the top ten.

Study-wide findings and limitations: After vaccination, spike-specific CD8+ and CD4+ T cell responses were reported to show substantial breadth. Comparing responses between vaccine doses or regimens was not something the study was powered to do. Spike-specific TCR breadth was higher in Ad26.COV2.S recipients than in placebo recipients (P = 0.0014). The authors noted that the TCR breadth and depth analyses may have underestimated total T cell responses. Vaccine and placebo recipients had similar non-spike TCR breadth, a finding consistent with the vaccine containing only spike.

This receptor was identified in a person between 18 and 60 years old who received the Ad26.COV2.S COVID-19 vaccine or a placebo. The chain is encoded by TRBV4-1 joined to TRBJ1-1; TRBD1 might be the D gene, on 5 matching bases. Sequenced material: peripheral blood, taken in a trial of Ad26.COV2.S vaccine versus placebo. CDR3 sequence: CASSRTAGRNTEAFF. The DNA sequence follows: TGCGCCAGCAGCCGAACCGCAGGGAGGAACACTGAAGCTTTCTTT.